Described below is a single T cell receptor (beta chain) sequence and its context. In the original workflow: Reference gene primers were amplified, and this amplification served to estimate nucleated cell counts. The data were produced by immunoSEQ multiplex PCR, yet TCRdb's version contains in-frame clones alone and is incomplete. Clone size and V and J calls were adopted from that table, with D and trimming inferred from the DNA. This table holds about 210,000 clones, around four fifths found once. The entry originates in a study of blood T cell repertoires in COVID-19. Study-wide context: COVID-19 samples from acute and convalescent phases originated in the United States, Italy and Spain. T cells, B-cell-depleted T cells, or PBMCs provided the cDNA or gDNA that served as material.

The clonotype was recovered from a man in his forties or fifties with active or convalescent COVID-19. Specimen: peripheral blood.

In DNA form, the CDR3 reads TGTGCCACCAGCAGAGATGTGGGAAGACTGGAGAAGCGGAATGAGCAGTTCTTC. Amino acids: CATSRDVGRLEKRNEQFF. The rearrangement joins TRBV15 to TRBJ2-1; weak D call: TRBD2 (5 bases). CDR1 is LNHNV and CDR2 is YYDKDF in the germline V gene (reference sequence). Trimming cost V 0 bases and J 7 bases, with 22 bases left between them. The CDR3 contains 18 residues.